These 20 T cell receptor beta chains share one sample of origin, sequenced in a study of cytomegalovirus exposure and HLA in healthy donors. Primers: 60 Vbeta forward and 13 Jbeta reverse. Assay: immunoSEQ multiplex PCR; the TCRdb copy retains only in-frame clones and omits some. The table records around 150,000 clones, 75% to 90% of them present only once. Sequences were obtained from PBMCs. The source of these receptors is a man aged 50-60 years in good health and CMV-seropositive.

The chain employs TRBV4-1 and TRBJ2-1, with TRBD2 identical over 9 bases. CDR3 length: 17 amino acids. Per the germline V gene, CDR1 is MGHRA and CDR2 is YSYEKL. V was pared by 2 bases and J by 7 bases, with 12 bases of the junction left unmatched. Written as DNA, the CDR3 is TGCGCCAGCAGCCAACTTAACACCGGGACTAGCACTAATGAGCAGTTCTTC. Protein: CASSQLNTGTSTNEQFF.

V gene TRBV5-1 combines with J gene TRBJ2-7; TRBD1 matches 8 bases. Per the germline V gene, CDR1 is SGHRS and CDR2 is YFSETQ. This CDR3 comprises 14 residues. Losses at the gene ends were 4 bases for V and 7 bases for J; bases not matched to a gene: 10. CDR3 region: CASSTSPTGGEQYF. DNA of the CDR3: TGCGCCAGCAGCACTTCTCCCACAGGGGGTGAGCAGTACTTC.

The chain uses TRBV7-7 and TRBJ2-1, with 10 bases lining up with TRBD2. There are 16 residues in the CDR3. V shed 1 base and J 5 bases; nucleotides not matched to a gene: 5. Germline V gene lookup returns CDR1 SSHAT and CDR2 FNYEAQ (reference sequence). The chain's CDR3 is CASSLEERGGHNEQFF. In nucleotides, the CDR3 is TGTGCCAGCAGCTTAGAGGAGCGGGGGGGCCACAATGAGCAGTTCTTC.

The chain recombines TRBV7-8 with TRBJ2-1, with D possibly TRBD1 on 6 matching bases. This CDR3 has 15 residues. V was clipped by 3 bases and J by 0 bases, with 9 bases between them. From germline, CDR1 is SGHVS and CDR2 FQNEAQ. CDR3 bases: TGTGCCAGCAGCTTGGGACACCTCTCCTACAATGAGCAGTTCTTC. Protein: CASSLGHLSYNEQFF.

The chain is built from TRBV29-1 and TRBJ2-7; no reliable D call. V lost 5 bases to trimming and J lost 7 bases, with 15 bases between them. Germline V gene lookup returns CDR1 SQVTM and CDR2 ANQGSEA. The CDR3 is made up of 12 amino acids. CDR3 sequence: CSVNVGLREQYF. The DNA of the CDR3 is TGCAGCGTTAACGTTGGGCTCCGGGAGCAGTACTTC.

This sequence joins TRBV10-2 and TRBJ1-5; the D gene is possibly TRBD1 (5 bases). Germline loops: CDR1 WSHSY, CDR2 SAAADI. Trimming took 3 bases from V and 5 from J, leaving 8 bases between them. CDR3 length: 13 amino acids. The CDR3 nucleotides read TGCGCCAGCAGTGAAGCAGGGTATCAGCCCCAGCATTTT. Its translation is CASSEAGYQPQHF.

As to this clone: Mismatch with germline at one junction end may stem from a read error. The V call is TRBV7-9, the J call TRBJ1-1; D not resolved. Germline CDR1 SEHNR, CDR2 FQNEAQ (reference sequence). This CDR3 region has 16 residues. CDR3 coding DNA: TGTTCCAGCAGCTTGCCGGCCCACAGTGTGAACACTGAAGCTTTCTTT. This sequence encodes CSSSLPAHSVNTEAFF.

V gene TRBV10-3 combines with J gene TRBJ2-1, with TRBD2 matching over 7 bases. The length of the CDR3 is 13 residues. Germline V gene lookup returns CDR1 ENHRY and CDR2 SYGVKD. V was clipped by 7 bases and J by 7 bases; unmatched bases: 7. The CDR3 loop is CAITRDYLNEQFF. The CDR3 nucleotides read TGTGCCATCACTCGGGACTACCTAAATGAGCAGTTCTTC.

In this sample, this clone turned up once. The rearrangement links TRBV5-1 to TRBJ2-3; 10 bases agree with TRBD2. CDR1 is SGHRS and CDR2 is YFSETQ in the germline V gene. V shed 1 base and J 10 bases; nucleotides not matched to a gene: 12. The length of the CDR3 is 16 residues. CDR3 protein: CASSLSASGGRMAQYF. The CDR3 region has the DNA TGCGCCAGCAGCTTGTCGGCTAGCGGGGGTCGTATGGCGCAGTATTTT.

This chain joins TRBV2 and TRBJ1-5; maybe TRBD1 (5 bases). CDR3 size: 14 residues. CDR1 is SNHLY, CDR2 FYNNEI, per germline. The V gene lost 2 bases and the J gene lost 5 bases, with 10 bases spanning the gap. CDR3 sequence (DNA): TGTGCCAGCAGTGAACCCGGACACCATCAGCCCCAGCATTTT. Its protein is CASSEPGHHQPQHF.

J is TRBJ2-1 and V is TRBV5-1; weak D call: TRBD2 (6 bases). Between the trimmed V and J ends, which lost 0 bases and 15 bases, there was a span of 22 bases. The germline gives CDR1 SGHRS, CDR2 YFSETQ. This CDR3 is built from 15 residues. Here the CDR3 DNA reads TGCGCCAGCAGCTTGGTGGGGGGAAGTCTAAGTTTGGCGTTCTTC. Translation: CASSLVGGSLSLAFF.

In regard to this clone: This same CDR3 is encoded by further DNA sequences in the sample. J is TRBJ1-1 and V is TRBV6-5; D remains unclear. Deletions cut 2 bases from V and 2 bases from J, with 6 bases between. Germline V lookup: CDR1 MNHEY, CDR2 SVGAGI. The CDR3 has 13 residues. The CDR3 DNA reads TGTGCCAGCAGTTACGAGGTTAACACTGAAGCTTTCTTT. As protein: CASSYEVNTEAFF.

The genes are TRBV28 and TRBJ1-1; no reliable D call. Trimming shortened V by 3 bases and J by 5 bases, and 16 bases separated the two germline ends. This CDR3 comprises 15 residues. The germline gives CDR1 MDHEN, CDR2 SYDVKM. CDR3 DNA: TGTGCCAGCAGTTTTCCGCCTACGGGAGCAACTGAAGCTTTCTTT. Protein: CASSFPPTGATEAFF.

In DNA, the CDR3 is TGTGCCAGCAGCCCAAATTCCCAGGGACTAGCGGGGGGGGCGCAGTATTTT. Its protein is CASSPNSQGLAGGAQYF. The chain has TRBV7-2 and TRBJ2-3, with TRBD2 matching 16 bases. V was clipped by 5 bases and J by 10 bases; unmatched bases: 12. Germline V gene data show CDR1 as SGHTA and CDR2 as FQGNSA. This CDR3 is built from 17 residues.

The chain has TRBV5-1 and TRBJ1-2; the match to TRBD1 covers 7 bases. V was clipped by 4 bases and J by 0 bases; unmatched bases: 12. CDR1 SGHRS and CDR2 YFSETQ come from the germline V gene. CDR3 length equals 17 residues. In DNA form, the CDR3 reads TGCGCCAGCAGCACGTCACCTAACAGGGGAGCTAACTATGGCTACACCTTC. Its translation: CASSTSPNRGANYGYTF.

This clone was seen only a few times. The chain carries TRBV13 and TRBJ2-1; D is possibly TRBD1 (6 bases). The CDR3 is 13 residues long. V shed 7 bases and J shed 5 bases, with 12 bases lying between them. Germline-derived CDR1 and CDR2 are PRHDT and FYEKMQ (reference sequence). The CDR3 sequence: CASKSDRNNEQFF. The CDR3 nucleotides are TGTGCCAGCAAAAGCGACAGGAACAATGAGCAGTTCTTC.

The CDR3 sequence: CASSSPGQGSNSPLHF. Here the CDR3 DNA reads TGTGCCAGCAGCTCGCCGGGACAGGGAAGCAATTCACCCCTCCACTTT. The chain has TRBV5-4 and TRBJ1-6, with 9 bases aligning to TRBD1. This CDR3 is built from 16 residues. Germline CDR1 is SGHNT and CDR2 is YYREEE (reference sequence). V gave up 3 bases and J gave up 7 bases; unmatched junction bases: 8.

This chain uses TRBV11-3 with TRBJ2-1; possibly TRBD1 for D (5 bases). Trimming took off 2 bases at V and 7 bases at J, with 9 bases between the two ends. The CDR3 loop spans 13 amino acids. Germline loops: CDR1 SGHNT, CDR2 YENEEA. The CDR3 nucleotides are TGTGCCAGCAGCTTAACCGACAGTAATGAGCAGTTCTTC. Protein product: CASSLTDSNEQFF.

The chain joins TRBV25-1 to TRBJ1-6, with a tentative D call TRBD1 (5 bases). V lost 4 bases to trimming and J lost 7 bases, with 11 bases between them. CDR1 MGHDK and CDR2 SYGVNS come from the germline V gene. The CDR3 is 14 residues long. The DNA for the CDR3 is TGTGCCAGCAGTGGCGGGACTACAAATTCACCCCTCCACTTT. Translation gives CASSGGTTNSPLHF. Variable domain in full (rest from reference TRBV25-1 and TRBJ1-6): EADIYQTPRYLVIGTGKKITLECSQTMGHDKMYWYQQDPGMELHLIHYSYGVNSTEKGDLSSESTVSRIRTEHFPLTLESARPSHTSQYLCASSGGTTNSPLHFGNGTRLTVT.

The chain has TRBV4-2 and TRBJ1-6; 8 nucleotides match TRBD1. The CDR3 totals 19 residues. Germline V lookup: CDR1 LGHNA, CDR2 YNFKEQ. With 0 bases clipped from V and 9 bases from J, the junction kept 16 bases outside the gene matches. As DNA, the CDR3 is TGTGCCAGCAGCCAAGATCATTTTCAGGGGGCAGTAGTCTTTTCACCCCTCCACTTT. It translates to CASSQDHFQGAVVFSPLHF.